The T cell receptor (beta chain) described here comes from a study of shared clonotypes between healthy human individuals. Turning to the study itself: Each donor's CD4 naive and CD4 memory cells filled three plates apiece, CD8 naive two, and CD8 memory one. Study-wide results and caveats: Shared clonotypes: about 5.3% naive CD4, around 3.7% naive CD8, over 2% memory CD4, approximately 0.37% memory CD8.

CD45RA-negative memory and CD45RA+ naive subsets were split from the CD4+ cells. As to this clone: Antigen unknown.

Germline V gene data show CDR1 as KGHSH and CDR2 as LQKENI. With V trimmed by 2 bases and J by 7 bases, 10 bases remained unmatched. CDR3 size: 15 residues. Samples underwent the assay at deep level. Profiling relied on immunoSEQ multiplex PCR, and the TCRdb table lists in-frame clones only, not all of them. Of 950,000 to 1,100,000 clones detected, about 80% appear once; the ten largest clones hold approximately 1.5%. The rearrangement links TRBV18 to TRBJ2-7, with TRBD1 matching 8 bases. The receptor was derived from a young man in good health. Sequencing input: memory CD4+ T cells sorted from blood. Subset indicated: CD45RA-negative fraction. The CDR3, as DNA: TGTGCCAGCTCACCAATGGCAGGGGGCCATGGAGAGCAGTACTTC. Protein sequence: CASSPMAGGHGEQYF.